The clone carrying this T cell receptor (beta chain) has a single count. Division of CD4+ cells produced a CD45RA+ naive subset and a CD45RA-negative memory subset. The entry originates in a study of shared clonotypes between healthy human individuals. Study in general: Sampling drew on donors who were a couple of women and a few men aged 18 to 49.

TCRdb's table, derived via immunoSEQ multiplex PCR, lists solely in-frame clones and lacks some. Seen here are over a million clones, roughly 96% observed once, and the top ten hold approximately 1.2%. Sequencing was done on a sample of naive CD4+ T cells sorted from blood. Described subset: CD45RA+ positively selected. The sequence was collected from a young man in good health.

CDR3 in DNA: TGTGCCAGCACCAGGGGGACAGGGACCCACGAGCAGTACTTC. Its protein is CASTRGTGTHEQYF. This chain uses TRBV7-2 with TRBJ2-7, with TRBD1 identical over 9 bases. The CDR3 sequence is 14 residues long. V shed 7 bases and J 5 bases; nucleotides not matched to a gene: 9. Germline V gene lookup returns CDR1 SGHTA and CDR2 FQGNSA. The full variable domain, completed using reference TRBV7-2 and TRBJ2-7, is GAGVSQSPSNKVTEKGKDVELRCDPISGHTALYWYRQSLGQGLEFLIYFQGNSAPDKSGLPSDRFSAERTGGSVSTLTIQRTQQEDSAVYLCASTRGTGTHEQYFGPGTRLTVT.